The 29 T cell receptor beta chains below all came from one sample that was sequenced in a study of cytomegalovirus exposure and HLA in healthy donors. PCR amplification relied on 60 Vbeta primers (plus 13 Jbeta primers). The assay was immunoSEQ multiplex PCR, and TCRdb's table has in-frame clones only and misses some. Its table lists some 130,000 clones. The sequencing input was PBMCs. These receptors were taken from a young man in good health and CMV-seronegative.

The chain is built from TRBV7-2 and TRBJ1-5; no reliable D call. This CDR3 contains 13 residues. V shed 5 bases and J shed 6 bases, with 11 bases lying between them. CDR1 and CDR2 from the germline V gene are SGHTA and FQGNSA. Here the CDR3 DNA reads TGTGCCAGCAGCCGAGAAGCCGGTCAGCCCCAGCATTTT. Encoded protein: CASSREAGQPQHF. Together with reference TRBV7-2 and TRBJ1-5, the CDR3 gives the full variable domain: GAGVSQSPSNKVTEKGKDVELRCDPISGHTALYWYRQSLGQGLEFLIYFQGNSAPDKSGLPSDRFSAERTGGSVSTLTIQRTQQEDSAVYLCASSREAGQPQHFGDGTRLSIL.

The gene calls are TRBV5-4 and TRBJ2-7; 9 nucleotides align to TRBD1. The CDR3 has 15 amino acids. Germline values: CDR1 SGHNT, CDR2 YYREEE (reference sequence). V dropped 5 bases and J dropped 3; count of bases not matched to a gene: 9. CDR3 region: CASSSRDRVLYEQYF. DNA of the CDR3: TGTGCCAGCAGTTCCCGGGACAGGGTCCTCTACGAGCAGTACTTC.

As DNA, the CDR3 is TGTGCCAGCTCACTAGGAATTCCGGGACAGGGGGCAGCTTTCTTT. Translated: CASSLGIPGQGAAFF. V gene TRBV18 combines with J gene TRBJ1-1; TRBD1 aligns across 12 bases. There are 15 residues in the CDR3. J lost 10 bases, V lost 4 bases, and 10 bases had no gene match. The V gene's germline CDR1 is KGHSH and CDR2 LQKENI.

This sequence joins TRBV20-1 and TRBJ1-4, with D unresolved. CDR3 length: 10 residues. Trimming left V 6 bases short and J 11 bases short, with 10 bases between. Looked up from germline, CDR1 is DFQATT and CDR2 is SNEGSKA (reference sequence). CDR3 sequence reads: CSASTEKLFF. CDR3 nucleotides: TGCAGTGCCTCAACAGAGAAACTGTTTTTT.

The rearrangement joins TRBV9 to TRBJ1-3, with TRBD1 as a possible D gene (5 bases). V was cut by 3 bases and J by 0 bases, with 16 bases left in between. The CDR3 covers 17 residues. Per the germline V gene, CDR1 is SGDLS and CDR2 is YYNGEE. The CDR3 is CASSARPGLSSGNTIYF. CDR3 DNA sequence: TGTGCCAGCAGCGCCCGCCCGGGACTCAGCTCTGGAAACACCATATATTTT. The full variable domain, rest sourced from reference TRBV9 and TRBJ1-3, is DSGVTQTPKHLITATGQRVTLRCSPRSGDLSVYWYQQSLDQGLQFLIQYYNGEERAKGNILERFSAQQFPDLHSELNLSSLELGDSALYFCASSARPGLSSGNTIYFGEGSWLTVV.

The V gene is TRBV6-1, the J gene TRBJ2-1, with 12 nucleotides matching TRBD2. This CDR3 is 14 amino acids long. Germline-derived CDR1 and CDR2 are MNHNS and SASEGT. V trimming: 7 bases; J trimming: 7 bases; junction bases outside the gene matches: 5. The CDR3 sequence is CASNGLAGMNEQFF. CDR3 nucleotide sequence: TGTGCCAGCAATGGACTAGCGGGAATGAATGAGCAGTTCTTC.

The chain recombines TRBV10-3 with TRBJ2-7; 13 bases agree with TRBD2. V was pared by 4 bases and J by 4 bases, with 1 base of the junction left unmatched. The V gene's germline CDR1 is ENHRY and CDR2 SYGVKD. The CDR3 has 14 residues. CDR3 protein: CAISGTSGGYEQYF. The CDR3 nucleotides read TGTGCCATCAGTGGGACTAGCGGGGGTTACGAGCAGTACTTC.

V gene TRBV7-2 combines with J gene TRBJ1-5, with TRBD1 matching 8 bases. Germline lookup yields CDR1 SGHTA and CDR2 FQGNSA. Unmatched junction bases numbered 11, after V lost 5 bases and J lost 11 bases. This CDR3 comprises 14 residues. DNA for the CDR3: TGTGCCAGCAGCCCGGACAGGGCTAATGGGGCCCAGCATTTT. Translated: CASSPDRANGAQHF.

This chain uses TRBV19 with TRBJ1-2; 7 bases align to TRBD1. V shed 10 bases, J shed 5 bases, and the junction held 16 bases outside the gene matches. The CDR3 sequence is 15 residues long. Germline V gene sequence: CDR1 LNHDA, CDR2 SQIVND (reference sequence). In DNA, the CDR3 is TGTGCCACCCTTGACAGGGTGAGAGGAAAGTATGGCTACACCTTC. Translating it yields CATLDRVRGKYGYTF. The variable domain in full, with the rest retrieved from reference TRBV19 and TRBJ1-2, is DGGITQSPKYLFRKEGQNVTLSCEQNLNHDAMYWYRQDPGQGLRLIYYSQIVNDFQKGDIAEGYSVSREKKESFPLTVTSAQKNPTAFYLCATLDRVRGKYGYTFGSGTRLTVV.

The genes are TRBV6-5 and TRBJ1-2; TRBD1 aligns across 9 bases. The CDR3 has 13 residues. V was pared by 5 bases and J by 6 bases, with 4 bases of the junction left unmatched. From germline, CDR1 is MNHEY and CDR2 SVGAGI. The CDR3 DNA is TGTGCCAGCAGTACCACAGGGGGCGATGGCTACACCTTC. Protein sequence: CASSTTGGDGYTF.

The rearrangement links TRBV6-4 to TRBJ2-1, with 7 bases lining up with TRBD2. The germline gives CDR1 MRHNA, CDR2 SNTAGT. V lost 0 bases to trimming and J lost 6 bases; unmatched junction nucleotides: 5. The CDR3 contains 15 residues. The CDR3 nucleotides read TGTGCCAGCAGTGACTCCCTAGCGGTAATCAATGAGCAGTTCTTC. Protein product: CASSDSLAVINEQFF.

Points on this clone: One end of the junction is discordant with germline, which a read error may explain. This chain uses TRBV5-6 with TRBJ1-6; tentative D call: TRBD1 (6 bases). The CDR3 is 14 residues long. Germline values: CDR1 SGHDT, CDR2 YYEEEE. CDR3 nucleotides: TGTGCCAGCAGTTTGGGACACGATAATTCACCCCTCCACTTT. The encoded protein is CASSLGHDNSPLHF.

J is TRBJ2-7 and V is TRBV9, with a weak D call TRBD2 (6 bases). Germline V gene sequence: CDR1 SGDLS, CDR2 YYNGEE. This CDR3 has 14 amino acids. The V and J ends lost 3 bases and 7 bases respectively, with 17 bases between them. DNA of the CDR3: TGTGCCAGCAGCGGACCGGGACGGGGGAGGGAGCAGTACTTC. Translation gives CASSGPGRGREQYF.

This chain uses TRBV7-2 with TRBJ2-1, with D possibly TRBD1 on 7 matching bases. Germline V gene sequence: CDR1 SGHTA, CDR2 FQGNSA. This CDR3 is 14 amino acids long. The ends were cut back, 8 bases at V and 6 bases at J, with 17 bases in the middle. The CDR3 sequence is CASEKGGGVNEQFF. DNA of the CDR3: TGTGCCAGCGAAAAAGGGGGCGGGGTCAATGAGCAGTTCTTC.

CDR3 bases: TGTGCCAGTAGTATGTTACCAGGGCCAGAGACCCAGTACTTC. Translating it yields CASSMLPGPETQYF. The J gene is TRBJ2-5, the V gene TRBV19; possibly TRBD1 for D (5 bases). The germline V gene encodes CDR1 LNHDA and CDR2 SQIVND (reference sequence). Trimming took 3 bases from V and 4 from J, leaving 12 bases between them. This CDR3 has 14 amino acids.

J is TRBJ2-7 and V is TRBV4-1; TRBD2 matches at 7 bases. Losses at the gene ends were 3 bases for V and 2 bases for J; bases not matched to a gene: 7. In germline, CDR1 is MGHRA, CDR2 YSYEKL. The CDR3 sequence is 15 residues long. The CDR3 sequence is CASSHGREGPYEQYF. Written as DNA, the CDR3 is TGCGCCAGCAGCCACGGCAGGGAGGGACCCTACGAGCAGTACTTC.

V and J are TRBV7-2 and TRBJ1-1; D is uncertain. The CDR3 runs to 14 residues. V lost 5 bases, J lost 0 bases, and 10 bases lay in between. Germline V gene data show CDR1 as SGHTA and CDR2 as FQGNSA. CDR3 DNA: TGTGCCAGCAGCCCCAGGACTGTGAACACTGAAGCTTTCTTT. Amino acids: CASSPRTVNTEAFF.

This rearrangement joins TRBV29-1 to TRBJ1-2, with 7 bases matching TRBD1. Germline-derived CDR1 and CDR2 are SQVTM and ANQGSEA. V shed 7 bases and J 2 bases; nucleotides not matched to a gene: 7. The CDR3 covers 13 residues. As DNA, the CDR3 is TGCAGCGCCCGGGACAGTGAAAACTATGGCTACACCTTC. Protein sequence: CSARDSENYGYTF.

V is TRBV5-6 and J is TRBJ1-5, with TRBD1 matching 12 bases. Germline CDR1 and CDR2: SGHDT and YYEEEE. The junction had 9 bases not matched to a gene; V was cut back by 4 bases and J by 7 bases. This CDR3 region has 16 residues. CDR3 region: CASSLISGQGAQPQHF. The CDR3, as DNA: TGTGCCAGCAGCCTCATCTCGGGACAGGGGGCCCAGCCCCAGCATTTT. Drawing the rest from reference TRBV5-6 and TRBJ1-5, the complete variable domain is DAGVTQSPTHLIKTRGQQVTLRCSPKSGHDTVSWYQQALGQGPQFIFQYYEEEERQRGNFPDRFSGHQFPNYSSELNVNALLLGDSALYLCASSLISGQGAQPQHFGDGTRLSIL.

The chain joins TRBV19 to TRBJ2-1, with 10 bases lining up with TRBD2. CDR1 is LNHDA, CDR2 SQIVND, per germline (reference sequence). This CDR3 is 15 amino acids long. V lost 3 bases to trimming and J lost 7 bases; unmatched junction nucleotides: 6. This chain's CDR3 is CASSIQAGGLNEQFF. CDR3 DNA: TGTGCCAGTAGTATCCAAGCGGGGGGGCTGAATGAGCAGTTCTTC.

J is TRBJ1-2 and V is TRBV5-6; TRBD1 is a possible D gene (5 bases). Looked up from germline, CDR1 is SGHDT and CDR2 is YYEEEE. This CDR3 has 14 amino acids. With 4 bases removed from V and 4 bases from J, the gap between germline ends came to 14 bases. The CDR3 region is CASSTKDKLYGYTF. The CDR3 DNA follows: TGTGCCAGCAGCACAAAGGACAAACTCTATGGCTACACCTTC.

The chain recombines TRBV19 with TRBJ1-2; 8 positions match TRBD1. The CDR3 spans 15 residues. Germline V lookup: CDR1 LNHDA, CDR2 SQIVND (reference sequence). The ends lost 1 base at V and 3 bases at J; junction bases unmatched: 4. In DNA form, the CDR3 reads TGTGCCAGTAGTATAGGGACAGGGTGGGACTATGGCTACACCTTC. This sequence encodes CASSIGTGWDYGYTF.

The chain has TRBV6-6 and TRBJ2-7; D may be TRBD1 (7 bases). The germline CDR1 and CDR2 sequences are MNHNY and SVGAGI (reference sequence). Trimming cost V 2 bases and J 7 bases, with 18 bases left between them. The CDR3 is 15 amino acids. CDR3 in DNA: TGTGCCAGCAGTTACCAACATACAGGGGCGGGGGAGCAGTACTTC. Its protein is CASSYQHTGAGEQYF.

The chain employs TRBV30 and TRBJ1-5; D may be TRBD1 (5 bases). V was pared by 0 bases and J by 5 bases, with 8 bases between. This CDR3 has 13 residues. Per germline, CDR1 GTSNPN and CDR2 SVGIG (reference sequence). Written as DNA, the CDR3 is TGTGCCTGGAGTGTAGGGGATGATCAGCCCCAGCATTTT. This translates into CAWSVGDDQPQHF.

This chain connects TRBV6-1 to TRBJ2-7, with TRBD1 matching 7 bases. V was pared by 6 bases and J by 7 bases, with 15 bases of the junction left unmatched. CDR1 is MNHNS, CDR2 SASEGT, per germline. The CDR3 contains 15 residues. The CDR3 nucleotides are TGTGCCAGCAGACCCGAGGACAGGAGAGTGGGTGAGCAGTACTTC. It yields the protein CASRPEDRRVGEQYF.

The chain is built from TRBV30 and TRBJ2-6, with TRBD1 matching 8 bases. The length of the CDR3 is 15 residues. Trimming took 0 bases from V and 2 from J; bases not matched to a gene: 0. Germline CDR1 reads GTSNPN; CDR2 reads SVGIG (reference sequence). The chain's CDR3 is CAWSVQGAGANVLTF. For the CDR3, the DNA is TGTGCCTGGAGTGTACAGGGGGCTGGGGCCAACGTCCTGACTTTC.

The chain links TRBV6-6 to TRBJ1-5; 11 nucleotides match TRBD1. Trimming removed 6 bases from V and 5 bases from J; junction bases left unmatched: 3. The germline V gene encodes CDR1 MNHNY and CDR2 SVGAGI (reference sequence). The CDR3 spans 14 residues. The CDR3 bases are TGTGCCAGCAGAAGGGGACAGGGGGATCAGCCCCAGCATTTT. The encoded protein is CASRRGQGDQPQHF.

The chain combines TRBV10-3 with TRBJ2-2; D is unresolved. This CDR3 has 14 amino acids. Germline CDR1 reads ENHRY; CDR2 reads SYGVKD. With 3 bases removed from V and 4 bases from J, the gap between germline ends came to 9 bases. CDR3 coding DNA: TGTGCCATCAGTGACGGCCACAGCACCGGGGAGCTGTTTTTT. Translated, it gives CAISDGHSTGELFF.

The chain employs TRBV25-1 and TRBJ2-1, with D unclear. Germline CDR1 and CDR2: MGHDK and SYGVNS. CDR3 length: 10 residues. Trimming removed 8 bases at V and 5 bases at J, with 4 bases between. CDR3 bases: TGTGCCAGCGGGCACAATGAGCAGTTCTTC. Protein: CASGHNEQFF.